This TCR beta chain was profiled in a study of T-cell memory formation after mild COVID-19. The wider study: Each donor largely had its own TCR clusters. Whole-study results and caveats: Second-wave clones peaking on day 37 lacked confirmed SARS-CoV-2 specificity. Some responding clones appeared in pre-infection memory, suggesting cross-reactive memory joined.

CDR3 length equals 16 residues. V dropped 5 bases and J dropped 5; count of bases not matched to a gene: 8. CDR1 is SGHTA, CDR2 FQGNSA, per germline. Using constant-segment primers, 5'RACE produced TCR alpha and TCR beta cDNA libraries carrying sample barcodes and UMIs. TCRdb re-called the 5' RACE reads through MiXCR, storing one row per CDR3 protein. The sample consists of about 470,000 distinct CDR3 sequences, about 20% of them appearing once. As concerns this clonotype: What it recognizes is unknown.

The chain links TRBV7-2 to TRBJ1-5, with 11 bases that match TRBD1. The TCR sequence derives from an adult woman who had mild COVID-19 (a few samples of this study predate the infection). Cell type and time point are not known. Sequenced material: PBMCs or a T cell subset sorted from them (not recorded which). CDR3 in amino acids: CASSAEDRGRHQPQHF. The CDR3 coding sequence is TGTGCCAGCAGCGCGGAGGACAGGGGGCGGCATCAGCCCCAGCATTTT. Full variable domain (missing parts from reference TRBV7-2 and TRBJ1-5): GAGVSQSPSNKVTEKGKDVELRCDPISGHTALYWYRQSLGQGLEFLIYFQGNSAPDKSGLPSDRFSAERTGGSVSTLTIQRTQQEDSAVYLCASSAEDRGRHQPQHFGDGTRLSIL.